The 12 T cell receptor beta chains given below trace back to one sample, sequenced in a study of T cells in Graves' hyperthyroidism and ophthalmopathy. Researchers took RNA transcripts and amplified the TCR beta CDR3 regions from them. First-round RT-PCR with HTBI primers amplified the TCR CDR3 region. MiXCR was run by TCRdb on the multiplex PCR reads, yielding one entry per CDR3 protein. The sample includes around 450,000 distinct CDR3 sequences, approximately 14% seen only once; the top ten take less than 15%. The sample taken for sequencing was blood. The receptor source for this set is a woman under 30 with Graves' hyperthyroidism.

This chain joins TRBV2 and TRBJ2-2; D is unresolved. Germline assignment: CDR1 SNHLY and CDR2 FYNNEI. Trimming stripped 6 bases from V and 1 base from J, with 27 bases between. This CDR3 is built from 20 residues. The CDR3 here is CASSSKLGLVSRLNTGELFF. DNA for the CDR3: TGTGCCAGCAGCTCTAAATTGGGCCTAGTGTCGAGGTTGAACACCGGGGAGCTGTTTTTT.

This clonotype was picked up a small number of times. The CDR3 reads CASSERGDTDTQYF. In nucleotides, the CDR3 is TGTGCCAGCAGTGAGCGGGGGGACACAGATACGCAGTATTTT. The rearrangement uses TRBV13 and TRBJ2-3; 9 positions agree with TRBD2. This CDR3 region has 14 residues. Germline V gives CDR1 PRHDT, CDR2 FYEKMQ (reference sequence). The V segment lost 6 bases and the J segment 2 bases; nucleotides outside the gene matches: 3.

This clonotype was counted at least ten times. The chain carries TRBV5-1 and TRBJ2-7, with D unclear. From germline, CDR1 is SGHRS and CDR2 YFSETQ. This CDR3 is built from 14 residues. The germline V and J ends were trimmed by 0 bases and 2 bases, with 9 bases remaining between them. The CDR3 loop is CASSLGQIAYEQYF. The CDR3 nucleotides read TGCGCCAGCAGCTTGGGCCAGATCGCCTACGAGCAGTACTTC.

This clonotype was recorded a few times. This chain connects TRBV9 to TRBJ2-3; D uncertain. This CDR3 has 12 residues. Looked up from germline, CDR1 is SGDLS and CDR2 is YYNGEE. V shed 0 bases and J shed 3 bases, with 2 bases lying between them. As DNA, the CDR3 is TGTGCCAGCAGCGTAGAAACAGATACGCAGTATTTT. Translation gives CASSVETDTQYF.

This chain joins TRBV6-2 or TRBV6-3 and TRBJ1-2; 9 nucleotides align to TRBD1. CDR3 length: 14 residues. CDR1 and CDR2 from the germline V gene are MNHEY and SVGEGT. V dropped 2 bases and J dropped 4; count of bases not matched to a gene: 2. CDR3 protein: CASSYAGQGYGYTF. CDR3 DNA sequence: TGTGCCAGCAGTTACGCGGGACAGGGCTATGGCTACACCTTC.

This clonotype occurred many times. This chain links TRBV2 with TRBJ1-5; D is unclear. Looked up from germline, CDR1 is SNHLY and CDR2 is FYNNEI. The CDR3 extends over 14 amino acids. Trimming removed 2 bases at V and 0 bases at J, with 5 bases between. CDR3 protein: CASSEYYSNQPQHF. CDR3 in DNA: TGTGCCAGCAGTGAATATTATAGCAATCAGCCCCAGCATTTT.

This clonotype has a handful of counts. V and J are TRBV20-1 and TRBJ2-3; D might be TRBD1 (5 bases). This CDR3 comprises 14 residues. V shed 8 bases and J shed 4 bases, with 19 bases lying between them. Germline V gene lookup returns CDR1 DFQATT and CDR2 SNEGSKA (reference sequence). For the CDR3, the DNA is TGCAGTCCTAATCCAGGGTCAATCCCAGATACGCAGTATTTT. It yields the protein CSPNPGSIPDTQYF.

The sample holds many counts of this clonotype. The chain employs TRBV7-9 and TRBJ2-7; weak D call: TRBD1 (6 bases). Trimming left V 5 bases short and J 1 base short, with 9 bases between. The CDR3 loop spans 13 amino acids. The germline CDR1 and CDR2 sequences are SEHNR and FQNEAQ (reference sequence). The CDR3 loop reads CASSRDTSYEQYF. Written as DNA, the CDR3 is TGTGCCAGCAGCCGGGACACTTCCTACGAGCAGTACTTC.

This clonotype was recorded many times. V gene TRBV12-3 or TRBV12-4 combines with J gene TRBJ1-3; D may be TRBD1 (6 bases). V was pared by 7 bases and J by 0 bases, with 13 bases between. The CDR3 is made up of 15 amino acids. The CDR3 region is CASNGGTLSGNTIYF. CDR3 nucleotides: TGTGCCAGCAATGGGGGGACACTCTCTGGAAACACCATATATTTT.

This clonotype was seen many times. DNA for the CDR3: TGTGCCAGCAGCCGCGGGGGGGGGGGGACAGCCTTTAATCAGCCCCAGCATTTT. Its protein product is CASSRGGGGTAFNQPQHF. This rearrangement joins TRBV12-3 or TRBV12-4 to TRBJ1-5, with 7 bases that match TRBD1. Trimming at V came to 6 bases and at J to 4 bases, leaving 18 bases not matched to a gene. The CDR3 has 18 amino acids.

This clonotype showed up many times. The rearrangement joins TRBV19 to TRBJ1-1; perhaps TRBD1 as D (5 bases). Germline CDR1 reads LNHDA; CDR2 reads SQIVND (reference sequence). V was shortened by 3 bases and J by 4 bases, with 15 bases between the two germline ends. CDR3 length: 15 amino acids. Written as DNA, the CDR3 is TGTGCCAGTAGTATTCGATCCGGGGGAAGCACTGAAGCTTTCTTT. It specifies CASSIRSGGSTEAFF.

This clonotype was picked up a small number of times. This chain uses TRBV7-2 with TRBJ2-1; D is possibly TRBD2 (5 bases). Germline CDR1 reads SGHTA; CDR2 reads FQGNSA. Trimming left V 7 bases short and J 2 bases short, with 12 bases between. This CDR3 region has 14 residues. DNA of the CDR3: TGTGCCAGCACCCACGGGAACCCCTACAATGAGCAGTTCTTC. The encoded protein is CASTHGNPYNEQFF.